This T cell receptor (beta chain) was recorded in a study of blood T cell repertoires in COVID-19. Across the study: Sites in the United States, Italy and Spain provided acute and convalescent COVID-19 samples. Sources were T cells, B-cell-depleted T cells, or PBMCs; the material itself was cDNA or gDNA.

Under the authors' procedure: Estimation of nucleated cell counts was performed using reference gene primer amplification. Measured with immunoSEQ multiplex PCR; TCRdb has only the in-frame clones, and not every one. That table gives V, J and clone size, and the DNA gave D and trimming. The profile shows 250,000 to 350,000 clones, roughly 90% of them singletons. The CDR3 is 13 residues long. V trimming: 6 bases; J trimming: 6 bases; junction bases outside the gene matches: 4. The sample comprised peripheral blood. This TCR came from a woman aged 55-69 years with acute or convalescent COVID-19. The V call is TRBV12-3 or TRBV12-4, the J call TRBJ2-7; 11 bases match TRBD1. In DNA form, the CDR3 reads TGTGCCAGCAGACCGGGACAGGGGGGCGAGCAGTACTTC. This translates into CASRPGQGGEQYF.